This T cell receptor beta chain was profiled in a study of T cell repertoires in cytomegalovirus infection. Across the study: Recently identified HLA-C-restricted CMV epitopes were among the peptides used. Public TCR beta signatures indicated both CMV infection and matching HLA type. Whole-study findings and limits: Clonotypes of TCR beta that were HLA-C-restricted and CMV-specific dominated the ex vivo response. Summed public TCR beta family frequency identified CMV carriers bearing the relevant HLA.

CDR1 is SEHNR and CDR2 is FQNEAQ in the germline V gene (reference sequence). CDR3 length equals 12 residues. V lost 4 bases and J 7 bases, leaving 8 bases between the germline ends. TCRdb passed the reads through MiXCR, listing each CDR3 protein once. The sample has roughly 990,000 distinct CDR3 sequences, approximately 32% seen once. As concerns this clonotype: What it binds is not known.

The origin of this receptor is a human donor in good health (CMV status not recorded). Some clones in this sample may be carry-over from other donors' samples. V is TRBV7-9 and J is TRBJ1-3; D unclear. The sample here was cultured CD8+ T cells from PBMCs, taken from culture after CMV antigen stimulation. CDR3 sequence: CASSYGENTIYF. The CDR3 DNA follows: TGTGCCAGCAGCTACGGGGAGAACACCATATATTTT.